The TCR beta chain described here comes from a study of blood T cell repertoires in COVID-19. Study context: The United States, Italy and Spain supplied acute and convalescent COVID-19 samples.

This clone was seen only once. Authors' analysis steps: Counts of nucleated cells, estimated from reference gene primer amplification, were obtained. Generated by immunoSEQ multiplex PCR, the TCRdb table keeps only in-frame clones and is missing some. That table is the source of V, J and clone size, and D and trimming were worked out from the DNA. The data show more than 45,000 clones, about 85% seen once. This CDR3 comprises 17 residues. The V segment lost 2 bases and the J segment 3 bases; nucleotides outside the gene matches: 10. CDR1 SGHDT and CDR2 YYEEEE come from the germline V gene. The chain recombines TRBV5-6 with TRBJ2-3, with 9 positions matching TRBD1. This TCR was sampled from a woman aged 60-75 years with acute or convalescent COVID-19. The sample consisted of peripheral blood. The CDR3 DNA is TGTGCCAGCAGCTTAACCGGGACAGGGTCGGAGACAGATACGCAGTATTTT. The encoded protein is CASSLTGTGSETDTQYF.